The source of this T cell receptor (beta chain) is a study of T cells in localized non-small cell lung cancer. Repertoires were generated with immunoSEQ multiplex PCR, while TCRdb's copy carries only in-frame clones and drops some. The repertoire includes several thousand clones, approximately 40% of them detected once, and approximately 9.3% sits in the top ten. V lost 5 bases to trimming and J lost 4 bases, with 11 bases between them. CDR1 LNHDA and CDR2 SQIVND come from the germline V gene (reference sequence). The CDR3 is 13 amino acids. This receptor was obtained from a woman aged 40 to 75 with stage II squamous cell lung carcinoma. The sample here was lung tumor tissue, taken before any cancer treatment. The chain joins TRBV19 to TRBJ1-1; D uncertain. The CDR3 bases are TGTGCCAGTAGTCAAGGGTGGGCCACTGAAGCTTTCTTT. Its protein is CASSQGWATEAFF. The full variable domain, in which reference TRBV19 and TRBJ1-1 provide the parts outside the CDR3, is DGGITQSPKYLFRKEGQNVTLSCEQNLNHDAMYWYRQDPGQGLRLIYYSQIVNDFQKGDIAEGYSVSREKKESFPLTVTSAQKNPTAFYLCASSQGWATEAFFGQGTRLTVV.